A selection of T cell receptor beta chains follows, all from one sample in a study of blood T cell repertoires in COVID-19. Sequenced by immunoSEQ multiplex PCR; TCRdb stores in-frame clones only, minus some. The sample shows about 230,000 clones, roughly 88% of them seen only once. Sequences were obtained from peripheral blood. The source of these receptors is a man aged 40-55 years with acute or convalescent COVID-19. Each CDR3 is given with its conserved first and last residue. The D gene is left open where the match is weak. Some rows mark clone size as missing; the rest say once, few, many or name a class of expanded clone.

clone_size d_call j_call v_call cdr3_nt cdr3_aa
- TRBD2 TRBJ2-1 TRBV18 TGTGCCAGCTCACCATCGTTAGGGCTAGCGGGAGTCTATGAGCAGTTCTTC CASSPSLGLAGVYEQFF
- - TRBJ1-4 TRBV9 TGTGCCAGCAGCGTAGGAACAGGGTTACGCGAAAAACTGTTTTTT CASSVGTGLREKLFF
- - TRBJ1-5 TRBV6-5 TGTGCCAGTAGACTCCAAATCAACCATCAGCCCCAGCATTTT CASRLQINHQPQHF
- TRBD2 TRBJ2-7 TRBV7-6 TGTGCCAGCAGCGGGGGGGGACTAGCTCTTTCGGGTGAGCAGTACTTC CASSGGGLALSGEQYF
- - TRBJ2-1 TRBV10-3 TGTGCCATCAATGAGCCGACTCGGAGTGAGCAGTTCTTC CAINEPTRSEQFF
- - TRBJ1-5 TRBV2 TGTGCCAGCAGTGACAGTTATAGCAATCAGCCCCAGCATTTT CASSDSYSNQPQHF
- - TRBJ1-2 TRBV18 TGTGCCAGCTCACCAGCAGGGTTGCCCGGTGGCTACACCTTC CASSPAGLPGGYTF
- TRBD1 TRBJ1-2 TRBV5-1 TGCGCCAGCAGCTTGGAGGCAGGGGGAAGAAGTTATGGCTACACCTTC CASSLEAGGRSYGYTF
- - TRBJ2-7 TRBV19 TGTGCCAGTAGTATGGGCAGGGTAGGCGAGCAGTACTTC CASSMGRVGEQYF
- - TRBJ1-2 TRBV5-5 TGTGCCAGCAGCTTGGCGGGGGTCCTATCCAATGGCTACACCTTC CASSLAGVLSNGYTF
- - TRBJ2-7 TRBV12-3/TRBV12-4 TGTGCCAGCAGTTTTGAGCTCTCCTACGAGCAGTACTTC CASSFELSYEQYF
- - TRBJ2-5 TRBV25-1 TGTGCCAGCAGTGAAGGAGGGACGTTGAAAGAGACCCAGTACTTC CASSEGGTLKETQYF
- - TRBJ2-7 TRBV4-3 TGCGCCAGCAGCCAAGGGGGAGACTACGAGCAGTACTTC CASSQGGDYEQYF
few - TRBJ1-1 TRBV5-1 TGCGCCAGCAGCGTCCCCGGGACTGAAGCTTTCTTT CASSVPGTEAFF
- - TRBJ1-1 TRBV19 TGTGCCAGTAGTAGTTCCCCAGGGGCTGGGAACACTGAAGCTTTCTTT CASSSSPGAGNTEAFF
- - TRBJ1-5 TRBV5-5 TGTGCCAGCAGCCCGGACATAGATCAGCCCCAGCATTTT CASSPDIDQPQHF
- - TRBJ1-1 TRBV5-5 TGTGCCAGCAGCTATATGACTCCGAACACTGAAGCTTTCTTT CASSYMTPNTEAFF
- - TRBJ1-2 TRBV6-5 TGTGCCAGCACCCAGGGTGGGCTTTTTTATGGCTACACCTTC CASTQGGLFYGYTF
- - TRBJ2-7 TRBV6-5 TGTGCCAGCCCAACGGGAGCTAGCTACGAGCAGTACTTC CASPTGASYEQYF
- - TRBJ2-7 TRBV19 TGTGCCAGTAGTACCAACGCCGGGACACTGTCCTACGAGCAGTACTTC CASSTNAGTLSYEQYF
- TRBD2 TRBJ2-3 TRBV7-9 TGTGCCAGCAGCCCGGGACTAGCGGGGTTCACAGATACGCAGTATTTT CASSPGLAGFTDTQYF
- - TRBJ2-5 TRBV12-3/TRBV12-4 TGTGCCAGCAGTTCCGTAGAGACCCAGTACTTC CASSSVETQYF
- - TRBJ1-2 TRBV18 TGTGCCAGCTCACCAGACACTAACTATGGCTACACCTTC CASSPDTNYGYTF
- - TRBJ1-4 TRBV2 TGTGCCAGCAGTGCTCAGGCTGCAACTAATGAAAAACTGTTTTTT CASSAQAATNEKLFF
- - TRBJ2-1 TRBV20-1 TGCAGTGCTAGTAGGCGGTACAATGAGCAGTTCTTC CSASRRYNEQFF
- TRBD2 TRBJ2-3 TRBV7-9 TGTGCCAGCAGCTTAGGGGTTAGCGGGAGTTATGGTACAGATACGCAGTATTTT CASSLGVSGSYGTDTQYF
- TRBD1 TRBJ2-5 TRBV30 TGTGCCTGGAGTCCGGGACAGGGTCAGGAGACCCAGTACTTC CAWSPGQGQETQYF
- - TRBJ1-3 TRBV5-1 TGCGCCAGCAGCTCGGGTTACTCTGGAAACACCATATATTTT CASSSGYSGNTIYF
- - TRBJ2-1 TRBV3-1/TRBV3-2 TGTGCCAGCAGCCGGCTAGCGATCGGTTACAATGAGCAGTTCTTC CASSRLAIGYNEQFF
- TRBD1 TRBJ1-1 TRBV14 TGTGCCAGCAACACAGGGGCAACTGAAGCTTTCTTT CASNTGATEAFF
few - TRBJ1-2 TRBV6-5 TGTGCCAGCAGCCCAGACAGAGCCGGCTATGGCTACACCTTC CASSPDRAGYGYTF
once TRBD1 TRBJ1-1 TRBV5-1 TGCGCCAGCAGCTCTGGGACAGGGGGATACACTGAAGCTTTCTTT CASSSGTGGYTEAFF
few - TRBJ1-1 TRBV7-9 TGTGCCAGCAGCTTAGCGGGGGCCACTGAAGCTTTCTTT CASSLAGATEAFF
- - TRBJ2-7 TRBV4-1 TGCGCCAGCAGCCAAGAGGACACGGAGGGCTACGAGCAGTACTTC CASSQEDTEGYEQYF
- TRBD2 TRBJ2-7 TRBV7-2 TGTGCCAGCAGCTTGAGGGCACTAGCGGGTCCTCCCTACGAGCAGTACTTC CASSLRALAGPPYEQYF
- - TRBJ1-2 TRBV29-1 TGCAGCGTTGAGGGGACTGTAGGCTATGGCTACACCTTC CSVEGTVGYGYTF
- - TRBJ2-3 TRBV7-2 TGTGCCAGCAGCTTCCCCTCCCGGTCGACGCAGTATTTT CASSFPSRSTQYF
- - TRBJ1-2 TRBV19 TGTGCCAGTATGGTCAGGGCTGGTAACTACACCTTC CASMVRAGNYTF
- - TRBJ2-3 TRBV7-6 TGTGCCAGCAGCCCCGACAGAATAATTCTCACAGATACGCAGTATTTT CASSPDRIILTDTQYF
few - TRBJ1-1 TRBV10-3 TGTGCCATCCGCATTGACACAGGGTCCACTGAAGCTTTCTTT CAIRIDTGSTEAFF
- - TRBJ1-4 TRBV27 TGTGCCAGCAGTTTATCCCGGACTGGACGACTGTTTTTT CASSLSRTGRLFF
few TRBD1 TRBJ1-2 TRBV29-1 TGCAGCGTTGAAATCCGGACAGGGGGCGACTATGGCTACACCTTC CSVEIRTGGDYGYTF
- TRBD2 TRBJ2-3 TRBV7-9 TGTGCCAGCAGCCTCCTAGCGGGAGGATTAGATACGCAGTATTTT CASSLLAGGLDTQYF
once TRBD1 TRBJ1-2 TRBV18 TGTGCCAGCTCACCACAGAGAGTGGGACAGGGGGCAGAGGGCTACACCTTC CASSPQRVGQGAEGYTF
once - TRBJ1-5 TRBV18 TGTGCCAGCTCACCTGACATTAGCAATCAGCCCCAGCATTTT CASSPDISNQPQHF